This TCR beta chain was identified in a study of shared clonotypes between healthy human individuals. Positively selected for CCR7, the CD45RO-negative cells used as naive CD8 cells excluded terminally differentiated effector memory CD45RA+ cells. Clones were read by immunoSEQ multiplex PCR, and TCRdb kept only the in-frame ones, dropping some. The top ten hold around 24% of the sample, which has some 800,000 clones, more than 85% seen once. Germline trimming cut 4 bases from V and 0 bases from J; bases unmatched to any gene: 6. Per the germline V gene, CDR1 is SGHRS and CDR2 is YFSETQ. The CDR3 is 16 residues long.

The chain couples TRBV5-1 to TRBJ1-3; 8 bases map to TRBD1. The material sequenced was naive CD8+ T cells sorted from blood. This clonotype was obtained from a man aged 25 to 40 in good health. Written as DNA, the CDR3 is TGCGCCAGCAGCATAGGACAGGGCAGCTCTGGAAACACCATATATTTT. Amino acid sequence: CASSIGQGSSGNTIYF.